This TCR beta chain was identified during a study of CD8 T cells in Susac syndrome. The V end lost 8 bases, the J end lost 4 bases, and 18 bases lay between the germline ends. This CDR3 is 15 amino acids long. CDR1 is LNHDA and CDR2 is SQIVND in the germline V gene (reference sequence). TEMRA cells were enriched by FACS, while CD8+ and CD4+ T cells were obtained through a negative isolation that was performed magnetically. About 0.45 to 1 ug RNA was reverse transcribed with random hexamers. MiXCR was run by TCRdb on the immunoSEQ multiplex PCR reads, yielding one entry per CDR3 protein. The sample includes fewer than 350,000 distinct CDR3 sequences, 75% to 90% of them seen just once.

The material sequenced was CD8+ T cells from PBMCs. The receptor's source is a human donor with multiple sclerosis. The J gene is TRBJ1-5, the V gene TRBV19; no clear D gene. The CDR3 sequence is CASGSIGEQNQPQHF. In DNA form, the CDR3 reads TGTGCCAGTGGGTCAATCGGGGAACAAAATCAGCCCCAGCATTTT.